These T cell receptor beta chains were read from a single sample in a study of T-cell reconstitution after alpha-beta-depleted transplantation in children. TCRdb independently ran MiXCR on the PCR reads; one entry per CDR3 protein. Of hundreds of thousands of distinct CDR3 sequences in the sample, roughly 15% were seen once. Material: PBMCs from the stem cell graft donor, obtained from the stem cell graft. These receptors were obtained from a human donor who donated a stem cell graft to a child with acute myeloid leukemia. CDR3s include the opening cysteine and the closing phenylalanine or tryptophan. D genes are given only for firm matches. Part of the rows lack a size; the others show once, few, many or a class for expanded clones.

J gene | D gene | clone size | V gene | CDR3 protein | CDR3 DNA
TRBJ2-1 | TRBD1 | few | TRBV5-5 | CASSPHRDRGNNEQFF | TGTGCCAGCAGCCCACACCGGGACAGGGGAAACAATGAGCAGTTCTTC
TRBJ2-7 | - | - | TRBV7-9 | CASSHTYYQGPYEQYF | TGTGCCAGCAGCCATACCTACTATCAGGGGCCCTACGAGCAGTACTTC
TRBJ1-1 | TRBD1 | many | TRBV20-1 | CSARDWDRGTEAFF | TGCAGTGCTAGAGATTGGGACAGGGGGACTGAAGCTTTCTTT
TRBJ2-3 | TRBD2 | - | TRBV24-1 | CATSDYSGATDTQYF | TGTGCCACCAGTGATTACAGCGGGGCGACAGATACGCAGTATTTT
TRBJ1-1 | - | - | TRBV5-1 | CASSLAQVTTEAFF | TGCGCCAGCAGCTTGGCTCAGGTTACGACTGAAGCTTTCTTT
TRBJ1-5 | - | many | TRBV20-1 | CSARDWNSNQPQHF | TGCAGTGCTAGAGATTGGAACAGCAATCAGCCCCAGCATTTT
TRBJ2-2 | TRBD1 | - | TRBV29-1 | CSVGTGRAGELFF | TGCAGCGTCGGGACAGGGAGGGCCGGGGAGCTGTTTTTT
TRBJ2-7 | - | - | TRBV21-1 | CASSKLRGAEDYEQYF | TGTGCCAGCAGCAAATTGCGGGGGGCGGAAGACTACGAGCAGTACTTC
TRBJ2-1 | TRBD1 | - | TRBV9 | CASSDGTGLYNEQFF | TGTGCCAGCAGCGACGGGACAGGGCTATACAATGAGCAGTTCTTC
TRBJ2-2 | TRBD1 | - | TRBV12-3/TRBV12-4 | CASSSLIGTGEPTNTGELFF | TGTGCCAGCAGTAGTCTTATCGGGACAGGGGAACCCACGAACACCGGGGAGCTGTTTTTT
TRBJ1-2 | - | - | TRBV4-3 | CASSQDENLANYGYTF | TGCGCCAGCAGCCAAGATGAAAACCTAGCTAACTATGGCTACACCTTC
TRBJ2-3 | TRBD1 | few | TRBV5-1 | CASSLAGQGIRDTQYF | TGCGCCAGCAGCTTGGCGGGACAGGGGATTAGAGATACGCAGTATTTT
TRBJ2-4 | - | many | TRBV20-1 | CSARKTGLEPKNIQYF | TGCAGTGCTAGGAAGACGGGGTTGGAGCCTAAAAACATTCAGTACTTC
TRBJ2-1 | TRBD2 | few | TRBV3-1 | CASSQAGGARQFF | TGTGCCAGCAGCCAAGCCGGGGGGGCGAGGCAGTTCTTC
TRBJ1-1 | - | - | TRBV7-9 | CASSSSNRARNTEAFF | TGTGCCAGCAGCTCGAGCAACAGGGCCCGGAACACTGAAGCTTTCTTT
TRBJ2-5 | - | - | TRBV7-8 | CASSLERVNWKTQYF | TGTGCCAGCAGCTTAGAGAGGGTAAATTGGAAGACCCAGTACTTC
TRBJ2-7 | TRBD2 | many | TRBV5-1 | CASSPGLAGLYEQYF | TGCGCCAGCAGCCCCGGACTAGCGGGGCTTTACGAGCAGTACTTC
TRBJ2-2 | - | - | TRBV10-2 | CASGRGPNTGELFF | TGCGCCAGCGGGAGGGGGCCGAACACCGGGGAGCTGTTTTTT
TRBJ2-1 | - | many | TRBV20-1 | CSALPSNNEQFF | TGCAGTGCTCTGCCGTCTAACAATGAGCAGTTCTTC
TRBJ1-1 | TRBD1 | few | TRBV12-3/TRBV12-4 | CASRGQVMNTEAFF | TGTGCCAGCAGGGGACAGGTTATGAACACTGAAGCTTTCTTT
TRBJ2-7 | TRBD1 | many | TRBV5-1 | CASSWDRLREQYF | TGCGCCAGCAGTTGGGACAGATTAAGGGAGCAGTACTTC
TRBJ2-1 | TRBD2 | many | TRBV20-1 | CSADPVGLAPYNEQFF | TGCAGTGCCGATCCCGTGGGACTAGCCCCCTACAATGAGCAGTTCTTC
TRBJ2-3 | - | many | TRBV10-3 | CAISADFTDTQYF | TGTGCCATCAGTGCGGACTTCACAGATACGCAGTATTTT
TRBJ1-1 | - | - | TRBV20-1 | CSAPPAVNTEAFF | TGCAGTGCCCCGCCAGCGGTGAACACTGAAGCTTTCTTT
TRBJ1-2 | - | - | TRBV9 | CASSPRVRDDGYTF | TGTGCCAGCAGCCCCCGTGTAAGGGATGATGGCTACACCTTC
TRBJ2-1 | - | - | TRBV24-1 | CATSDLPGTEQFF | TGTGCCACCAGTGATTTGCCGGGGACTGAGCAGTTCTTC
TRBJ1-5 | - | few | TRBV20-1 | CSALDASGNQPQHF | TGCAGTGCTTTAGACGCCTCGGGCAATCAGCCCCAGCATTTT
TRBJ2-1 | - | few | TRBV4-1 | CASSQERFGEQFF | TGCGCCAGCAGCCAAGAACGGTTTGGTGAGCAGTTCTTC
TRBJ1-5 | - | few | TRBV7-9 | CASSLGGADNQPQHF | TGTGCCAGCAGCTTAGGAGGTGCCGACAATCAGCCCCAGCATTTT
TRBJ1-2 | - | - | TRBV24-1 | CATSEKGRDGYTF | TGTGCCACCAGTGAGAAGGGCAGGGATGGCTACACCTTC
TRBJ2-3 | TRBD2 | few | TRBV5-6 | CASSSELAGAPTDTQYF | TGTGCCAGCAGCTCCGAACTAGCGGGGGCCCCCACAGATACGCAGTATTTT
TRBJ2-1 | - | few | TRBV2 | CASSGGFDEQFF | TGTGCCAGCAGTGGGGGGTTCGATGAGCAGTTCTTC
TRBJ1-5 | TRBD1 | few | TRBV20-1 | CSARGQGEGQPQHF | TGCAGTGCTAGGGGACAGGGAGAAGGTCAGCCCCAGCATTTT
TRBJ2-3 | - | many | TRBV7-2 | CASRQGDTQYF | TGTGCCAGCAGGCAGGGCGATACGCAGTATTTT
TRBJ2-1 | - | many | TRBV12-3/TRBV12-4 | CASSLTGAPGEQFF | TGTGCCAGCAGTTTGACGGGGGCACCAGGGGAGCAGTTCTTC
TRBJ2-7 | - | - | TRBV12-3/TRBV12-4 | CASSPAHGAYYEQYF | TGTGCCAGCAGCCCAGCCCACGGGGCTTACTACGAGCAGTACTTC
TRBJ2-7 | TRBD2 | many | TRBV6-5 | CASSYGLAGVGYEQYF | TGTGCCAGCAGTTACGGACTAGCGGGTGTCGGGTACGAGCAGTACTTC
TRBJ2-1 | - | few | TRBV20-1 | CSARDGRGQGGNEQFF | TGCAGTGCTAGAGATGGGCGGGGACAAGGTGGCAATGAGCAGTTCTTC
TRBJ2-3 | - | many | TRBV29-1 | CSVRTDTQYF | TGCAGCGTTCGAACAGATACGCAGTATTTT
TRBJ2-5 | - | many | TRBV7-2 | CASSFNRETQYF | TGTGCCAGCAGCTTTAACAGAGAGACCCAGTACTTC
TRBJ2-7 | - | - | TRBV4-3 | CASSQQLQGPEQYF | TGCGCCAGCAGCCAACAATTACAGGGACCCGAGCAGTACTTC
TRBJ2-5 | TRBD2 | few | TRBV10-2 | CASSESGLAAETQYF | TGCGCCAGCAGTGAGTCAGGACTAGCGGCAGAGACCCAGTACTTC
TRBJ1-1 | - | many | TRBV20-1 | CSARDQGFNTEAFF | TGCAGTGCTAGAGACCAGGGTTTTAACACTGAAGCTTTCTTT
TRBJ2-3 | - | - | TRBV20-1 | CSATPDRYTDTQYF | TGCAGTGCTACCCCGGACAGATACACAGATACGCAGTATTTT
TRBJ1-6 | TRBD1 | many | TRBV7-2 | CASSLATGNYSPLHF | TGTGCCAGCAGCTTAGCGACAGGGAACTATTCACCCCTCCACTTT
TRBJ2-1 | - | few | TRBV7-9 | CASSRDREEYNEQFF | TGTGCCAGCAGCCGAGACAGGGAGGAATACAATGAGCAGTTCTTC
TRBJ1-5 | - | - | TRBV12-3/TRBV12-4 | CASTSRVGQRSNQPQHF | TGTGCCAGCACTAGCCGAGTTGGACAGCGGAGCAATCAGCCCCAGCATTTT
TRBJ1-5 | - | few | TRBV6-5 | CASSYSVKFNQPQHF | TGTGCCAGCAGTTACTCAGTCAAATTCAATCAGCCCCAGCATTTT
TRBJ2-1 | - | - | TRBV5-5 | CASSSPGRNEQFF | TGTGCCAGCAGCTCCCCAGGGAGAAATGAGCAGTTCTTC
TRBJ1-5 | - | many | TRBV9 | CASSAGVSNQPQHF | TGTGCCAGCAGCGCAGGGGTAAGCAATCAGCCCCAGCATTTT
TRBJ1-1 | - | many | TRBV10-3 | CAISRTGNAEAFF | TGTGCCATCAGTCGGACGGGGAACGCTGAAGCTTTCTTT
TRBJ1-1 | - | - | TRBV7-2 | CASSFEGWGYTEAFF | TGTGCCAGCAGCTTTGAGGGTTGGGGATACACTGAAGCTTTCTTT
TRBJ2-3 | - | - | TRBV4-1 | CASSPPWGSPDTQYF | TGCGCCAGCAGCCCCCCCTGGGGCAGCCCAGATACGCAGTATTTT
TRBJ2-3 | TRBD1 | many | TRBV29-1 | CSVARDRDPFTDTQYF | TGCAGCGTGGCCCGGGACAGGGATCCTTTCACAGATACGCAGTATTTT
TRBJ1-5 | TRBD1 | few | TRBV20-1 | CSARYTGQSNQPQHF | TGCAGTGCTAGGTATACGGGACAGAGTAATCAGCCCCAGCATTTT